This T cell receptor (beta chain) emerged from a study of blood T cell repertoires in COVID-19. Original methodology: Nucleated cell counts were estimated from reference gene primer amplification. Here immunoSEQ multiplex PCR was the method, and the copy in TCRdb shows in-frame clones only, minus some. The V and J calls and clone size are taken from that table; D and trimming were inferred from the DNA. The table lists more than 50,000 clones, around 89% of them singletons. Germline V gene sequence: CDR1 MNHEY, CDR2 SVGAGI. V was shortened by 7 bases and J by 4 bases, with 17 bases between the two germline ends. The CDR3 runs to 14 residues.

The chain has TRBV6-5 and TRBJ2-7; no firm D call. Source material: peripheral blood. The TCR comes from a human donor in a cohort sampled during active COVID-19. The CDR3 region has the DNA TGTGCCAGCAAACCACAGTACGGCCCATACGAGCAGTACTTC. Its translation is CASKPQYGPYEQYF.